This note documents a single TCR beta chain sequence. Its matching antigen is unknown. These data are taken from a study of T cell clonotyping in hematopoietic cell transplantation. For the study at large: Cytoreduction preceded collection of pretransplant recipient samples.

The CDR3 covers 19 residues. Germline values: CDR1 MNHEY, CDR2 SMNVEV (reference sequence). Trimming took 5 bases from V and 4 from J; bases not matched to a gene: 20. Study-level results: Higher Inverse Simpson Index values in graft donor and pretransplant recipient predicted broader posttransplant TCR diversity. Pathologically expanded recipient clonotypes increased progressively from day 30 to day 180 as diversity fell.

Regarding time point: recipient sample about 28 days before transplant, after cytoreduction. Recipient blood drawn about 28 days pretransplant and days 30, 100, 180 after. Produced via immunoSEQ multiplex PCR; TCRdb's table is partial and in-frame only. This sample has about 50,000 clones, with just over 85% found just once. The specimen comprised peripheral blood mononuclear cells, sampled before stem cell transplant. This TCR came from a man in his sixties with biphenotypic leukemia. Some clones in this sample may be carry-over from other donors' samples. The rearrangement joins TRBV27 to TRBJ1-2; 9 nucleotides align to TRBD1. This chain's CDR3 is CASSPKVLRPGTGFYGYTF. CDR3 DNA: TGTGCCAGCAGTCCTAAGGTCCTTCGTCCCGGGACAGGGTTCTATGGCTACACCTTC.